Here is one TCR beta chain with its context. This entry is derived from a study of blood T cell repertoires in COVID-19. Study background: The origin of the acute and convalescent COVID-19 samples was the United States, Italy and Spain.

Libraries were prepared by immunoSEQ multiplex PCR; TCRdb keeps only in-frame clonotypes and omits some of them. The data show under 450,000 clones, about 89% seen once. The V end lost 3 bases, the J end lost 0 bases, and 14 bases lay between the germline ends. The germline gives CDR1 SGHVS, CDR2 FNYEAQ. The CDR3 spans 17 residues. The chain is built from TRBV7-6 and TRBJ1-4; D gene ambiguous. This TCR derives from a woman between 40 and 50 years old who had been exposed to COVID-19. Source material: PBMCs or T cells enriched from blood (not recorded which). In DNA, the CDR3 is TGTGCCAGCAGCTTCGGGTGGAAACTCGCAACTAATGAAAAACTGTTTTTT. This codes for CASSFGWKLATNEKLFF.